The 13 T cell receptor beta chains below come from one sample, sequenced in a study of blood T cell repertoires in COVID-19. TCRdb's copy holds only in-frame clones and misses some; the assay was immunoSEQ multiplex PCR. Among some 130,000 clones, about four fifths were seen once, and the ten largest hold 8% to 10%. The sequenced sample was peripheral blood. The receptors shown here come from a man aged 40-50 years with active or convalescent COVID-19.

This clone was seen a few times. The chain joins TRBV6-5 to TRBJ2-7; tentatively, D is TRBD1 (5 bases). Germline assignment: CDR1 MNHEY and CDR2 SVGAGI. The V end lost 0 bases, the J end lost 4 bases, and 13 bases lay between the germline ends. The CDR3 covers 15 residues. The CDR3 DNA reads TGTGCCAGCAGTTACTCGCCCCAGGGTCCTTACGAGCAGTACTTC. This encodes CASSYSPQGPYEQYF.

The rearrangement uses TRBV4-2 and TRBJ1-5; maybe TRBD1 (5 bases). The ends were cut back, 1 base at V and 6 bases at J, with 19 bases in the middle. The germline gives CDR1 LGHNA, CDR2 YNFKEQ. There are 17 residues in the CDR3. The CDR3 spells CASSQGEWGQKLQPQHF. Written as DNA, the CDR3 is TGTGCCAGCAGCCAAGGGGAATGGGGCCAGAAGCTTCAGCCCCAGCATTTT.

This sequence joins TRBV5-1 and TRBJ1-1; D is uncertain. The V gene's germline CDR1 is SGHRS and CDR2 YFSETQ. The CDR3 has 14 residues. V shed 4 bases and J shed 0 bases, with 10 bases lying between them. CDR3 coding DNA: TGCGCCAGCAGCGATCAGTACATGAACACTGAAGCTTTCTTT. Translation gives CASSDQYMNTEAFF.

The V and J genes are TRBV3-1 (or the pseudogene TRBV3-2) and TRBJ2-1; no definite D call. Deletions cut 4 bases from V and 14 bases from J, with 15 bases between. Germline V gene sequence: CDR1 LGHDT, CDR2 YNNKEL (reference sequence). The CDR3 extends over 12 amino acids. The CDR3 DNA is TGTGCCAGCAGCCGCCAGGATTCTTTAAAGTTCTTC. It translates to CASSRQDSLKFF.

This clone was seen only once. The rearrangement uses TRBV5-1 and TRBJ1-5; 7 nucleotides match TRBD1. Trimming took 4 bases from V and 2 from J; bases not matched to a gene: 6. CDR1 is SGHRS, CDR2 YFSETQ, per germline. CDR3 length: 15 residues. The CDR3 loop reads CASSRDSSGNQPQHF. The CDR3 DNA follows: TGCGCCAGCAGCCGGGACAGCTCAGGCAATCAGCCCCAGCATTTT.

The V gene is TRBV27, the J gene TRBJ1-3; TRBD1 might be the D (5 bases). The germline V gene has CDR1 MNHEY and CDR2 SMNVEV (reference sequence). The V end lost 6 bases, the J end lost 0 bases, and 12 bases lay between the germline ends. This CDR3 is built from 15 residues. The CDR3 DNA sequence: TGTGCCAGCAGGCTAACAGGAGCCTCTGGAAACACCATATATTTT. It encodes CASRLTGASGNTIYF.

This clone was seen a few times. The V gene is TRBV5-5, the J gene TRBJ1-3; no clear D. From germline, CDR1 is SGHKS and CDR2 YYEKEE (reference sequence). The CDR3 has 15 residues. Trimming took 4 bases from V and 0 from J, leaving 11 bases between them. DNA for the CDR3: TGTGCCAGCAGCACGGACGGGAGCTCTGGAAACACCATATATTTT. Translated: CASSTDGSSGNTIYF. Filled out from reference TRBV5-5 and TRBJ1-3, the complete variable domain reads DAGVTQSPTHLIKTRGQQVTLRCSPISGHKSVSWYQQVLGQGPQFIFQYYEKEERGRGNFPDRFSARQFPNYSSELNVNALLLGDSALYLCASSTDGSSGNTIYFGEGSWLTVV.

The chain links TRBV7-9 to TRBJ2-6, with D maybe TRBD1 (5 bases). Germline-derived CDR1 and CDR2 are SEHNR and FQNEAQ (reference sequence). There are 19 residues in the CDR3. V lost 0 bases and J lost 1, with 16 bases in between. This chain's CDR3 is CASSLALGQARSGANVLTF. CDR3 nucleotide sequence: TGTGCCAGCAGCTTAGCGCTGGGGCAGGCCCGATCTGGGGCCAACGTCCTGACTTTC.

The rearrangement links TRBV5-6 to TRBJ2-4; 8 bases align to TRBD2. Looked up from germline, CDR1 is SGHDT and CDR2 is YYEEEE. V lost 0 bases, J lost 0 bases, and 11 bases stayed unmatched. CDR3 length: 19 residues. The CDR3 DNA follows: TGTGCCAGCAGCTTGGCGCCCGGCAGCGGGGGCCTAGCCAAAAACATTCAGTACTTC. Protein sequence: CASSLAPGSGGLAKNIQYF.

The rearrangement links TRBV24-1 to TRBJ2-7; tentatively, D is TRBD2 (6 bases). The CDR3 covers 14 residues. The germline gives CDR1 KGHDR, CDR2 SFDVKD. The V end was cut by 0 bases, the J end by 5 bases, with 10 bases between. The CDR3 DNA reads as TGTGCCACCAGTGATTTGCGGGGGAGCGACGAGCAGTACTTC. Its protein product is CATSDLRGSDEQYF.

This clone was found once. The chain uses TRBV18 and TRBJ1-3; TRBD1 agrees at 9 bases. Trimming at V came to 3 bases and at J to 4 bases, leaving 10 bases not matched to a gene. This CDR3 region has 17 residues. Per the germline V gene, CDR1 is KGHSH and CDR2 is LQKENI. The CDR3 DNA reads TGTGCCAGCTCACCCCCGGGACAGGGTTTTCTCGGAAACACCATATATTTT. It codes for CASSPPGQGFLGNTIYF.

The chain joins TRBV5-6 to TRBJ2-2, with 7 positions matching TRBD2. Germline CDR1 reads SGHDT; CDR2 reads YYEEEE. The CDR3 length is 16 residues. Trimming took 6 bases from V and 7 from J; bases not matched to a gene: 15. CDR3 DNA: TGTGCCAGCACCGGAGGCGGGGGAAGTCGCGTCGGGGAGCTGTTTTTT. Protein: CASTGGGGSRVGELFF.

This clone appeared a single time. The rearrangement links TRBV7-2 to TRBJ2-5; 9 positions agree with TRBD2. Per germline, CDR1 SGHTA and CDR2 FQGNSA. Trimming removed 4 bases from V and 0 bases from J; junction bases left unmatched: 6. The CDR3 length is 16 residues. This chain's CDR3 is CASSWGRGGHQETQYF. CDR3 nucleotides: TGTGCCAGCAGCTGGGGGCGGGGGGGCCACCAAGAGACCCAGTACTTC.